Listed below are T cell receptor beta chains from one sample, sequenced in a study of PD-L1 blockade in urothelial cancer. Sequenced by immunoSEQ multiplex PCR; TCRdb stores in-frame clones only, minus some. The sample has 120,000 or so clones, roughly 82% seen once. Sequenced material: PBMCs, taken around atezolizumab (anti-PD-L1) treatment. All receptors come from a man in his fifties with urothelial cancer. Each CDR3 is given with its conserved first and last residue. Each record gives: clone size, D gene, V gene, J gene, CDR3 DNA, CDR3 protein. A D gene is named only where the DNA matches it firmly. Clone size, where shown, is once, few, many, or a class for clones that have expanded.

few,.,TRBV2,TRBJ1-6,TGTGCCAGCAGTGTAGGGGACTTGGGGAATTCACCCCTCCACTTT,CASSVGDLGNSPLHF
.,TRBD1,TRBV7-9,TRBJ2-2,TGTGCCAGCAGCGACAGGGTACAAACGAACACCGGGGAGCTGTTTTTT,CASSDRVQTNTGELFF
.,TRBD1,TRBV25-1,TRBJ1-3,TGTGCCAGCAGTGAATGGGACAGCTCTGGAAACACCATATATTTT,CASSEWDSSGNTIYF
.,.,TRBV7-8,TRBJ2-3,TGTGCCAGCAGCTCGACTAGAGCAGATACGCAGTATTTT,CASSSTRADTQYF
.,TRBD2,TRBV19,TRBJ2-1,TGTGCCAGTACCCCCGGGACTAGCGGATACAATGAGCAGTTCTTC,CASTPGTSGYNEQFF
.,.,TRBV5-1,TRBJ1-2,TGCGCCAGCAGGGGCAGTAACTATGGCTACACCTTC,CASRGSNYGYTF
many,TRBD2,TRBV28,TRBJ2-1,TGTGCCAGCAGTTTGGGCGGGAGGGTGTACAATGAGCAGTTCTTC,CASSLGGRVYNEQFF
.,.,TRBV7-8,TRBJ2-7,TGTGCCAGCAGCCTCCGGGGTGGCCTCTACGAGCAGTACTTC,CASSLRGGLYEQYF
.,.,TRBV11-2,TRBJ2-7,TGTGCCAGCAGCCCCCGGGGCAGGGGCTACGAGCAGTACTTC,CASSPRGRGYEQYF
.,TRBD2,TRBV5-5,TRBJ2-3,TGTGCCAGCCGGGGACTAGCGGGACCAGATACGCAGTATTTT,CASRGLAGPDTQYF
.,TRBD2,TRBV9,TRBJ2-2,TGTGCCAGCAGCGTACTAGCGGGAGGGTATGACACCGGGGAGCTGTTTTTT,CASSVLAGGYDTGELFF
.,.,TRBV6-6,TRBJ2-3,TGTGCCAGCAGTCGTCGCACAGATACGCAGTATTTT,CASSRRTDTQYF
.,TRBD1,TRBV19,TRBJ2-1,TGTGCCAGTAGTACCGCCCGACAGGGACCACAGTTCTTC,CASSTARQGPQFF
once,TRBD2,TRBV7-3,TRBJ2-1,TGTGCCAGCAGCCCAGAGGGACTAGTGCCCTACAATGAGCAGTTCTTC,CASSPEGLVPYNEQFF
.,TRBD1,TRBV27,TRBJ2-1,TGTGCCAGCAGGGCGACAGGGTCTGAGCAGTTCTTC,CASRATGSEQFF
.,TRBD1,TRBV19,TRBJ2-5,TGTGCCAGTAGTAGCCCCCGGGACAGGCGACAAGAGACCCAGTACTTC,CASSSPRDRRQETQYF
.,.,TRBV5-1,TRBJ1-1,TGCGCCAGCAGCTCTGGACAGAACACTGAAGCTTTCTTT,CASSSGQNTEAFF